This T cell receptor beta chain came from a study of early T cells in non-severe SARS-CoV-2 infection. Study overall: Investigators sequenced bulk RNA drawn from unsorted whole blood, and chains remained unpaired.

General observations from the study: Private and CD4 specificities were missed by VDJdb matching, skewed to anti-spike CD8.

This clonotype was counted between two and nine times. Its antigen is still unknown. Attachment of unique molecular identifiers was made to individual cDNA molecules. TCRdb reanalysed the 5' RACE reads using MiXCR and keeps one entry per CDR3 protein. The table lists 90,000 to 120,000 distinct CDR3 sequences, 9.5% to 13% of them singletons. The sequencing input was whole blood. The sequence came from an adult who was a healthcare worker with PCR-confirmed SARS-CoV-2 infection or an uninfected control (not recorded which).

The CDR3 protein is CASSLAVVGSGANVLTF. The CDR3 DNA follows: TGTGCCAGCAGCTTAGCCGTAGTGGGCTCTGGGGCCAACGTCCTGACTTTC. The chain employs TRBV7-8 and TRBJ2-6, with D hard to call. Germline V gives CDR1 SGHVS, CDR2 FQNEAQ. V lost 0 bases to trimming and J lost 0 bases, with 9 bases between them. This CDR3 has 17 amino acids.